This T cell receptor (beta chain) was sequenced for a study of shared clonotypes between healthy human individuals. Across the study: Each donor had three CD4 naive, three CD4 memory, two CD8 naive and one CD8 memory plate. Study outcomes and limitations: Having only a few donors restricted how much genetic and exposure-history diversity was captured. Naive subsets generally exceeded memory subsets in estimated richness.

Germline V gene sequence: CDR1 SGHTA, CDR2 FQGNSA. V lost 4 bases to trimming and J lost 2 bases, with 14 bases between them. The CDR3 loop spans 15 amino acids. A word on this clone: Its antigen remains unknown.

Donors comprised only Caucasian adults living in Nashville, Tennessee. Assay used: immunoSEQ multiplex PCR; TCRdb lists only in-frame clones, some missing. Of 2,500,000 or so clones listed, approximately 90% were seen once; the top ten hold around 0.35%. This sequence joins TRBV7-2 and TRBJ1-2; D remains ambiguous. The TCR was taken from a man aged 18-30 years in good health. Some clones in this sample may be carry-over from other donors' samples. The sample was naive CD4+ T cells from PBMCs. Stated subset: CD45RA+ positively selected. DNA for the CDR3: TGTGCCAGCAGCTACGGACCTAATCCAAACTATGGCTACACCTTC. It specifies CASSYGPNPNYGYTF.